These 8 T cell receptor beta chains were sequenced from one sample in a study of regulatory T cells in long-lasting Graves disease. Relying on iRepertoire HTBI primers and Arm-PCR of CDR3 regions, the team built TCR beta libraries. MiXCR, applied by TCRdb to the multiplex PCR reads, yields one record per CDR3 protein. Of hundreds of thousands of distinct CDR3 sequences listed, around a sixth are singletons. Described time point: newly diagnosed GD, antithyroid drugs for less than 3 months. The TCR library was made from RNA that had been extracted from PBMCs in TRIzol. The material was peripheral blood mononuclear cells (PBMCs), obtained at new diagnosis, from a patient treated with antithyroid drugs. The source is a female donor with Graves disease.

V is TRBV7-2 and J is TRBJ1-1, with 8 bases lining up with TRBD1. The V and J ends lost 2 bases and 4 bases, in that order; junction bases with no gene match: 6. The V gene's germline CDR1 is SGHTA and CDR2 FQGNSA. The CDR3 has 15 residues. CDR3 protein: CASSLKFTGGTEAFF. In nucleotides, the CDR3 is TGTGCCAGCAGCTTAAAGTTTACAGGGGGCACTGAAGCTTTCTTT. Combining the CDR3 with reference TRBV7-2 and TRBJ1-1 gives the whole variable domain GAGVSQSPSNKVTEKGKDVELRCDPISGHTALYWYRQSLGQGLEFLIYFQGNSAPDKSGLPSDRFSAERTGGSVSTLTIQRTQQEDSAVYLCASSLKFTGGTEAFFGQGTRLTVV.

This chain joins TRBV12-3 or TRBV12-4 and TRBJ2-2; 8 positions agree with TRBD1. The V gene end was trimmed by 3 bases and the J gene end by 7 bases; junction bases not matched to a gene: 7. The CDR3 runs to 15 residues. This CDR3 is CASSFIQGAGGELFF. CDR3 sequence (DNA): TGTGCCAGCAGTTTTATCCAGGGGGCGGGCGGGGAGCTGTTTTTT.

This clonotype has ten or more counts. The chain links TRBV7-2 to TRBJ2-3, with D possibly matching TRBD2 (6 bases). The CDR3 consists of 11 residues. CDR1 and CDR2 (germline): SGHTA, FQGNSA. V gave up 5 bases and J gave up 12 bases, with 12 bases separating them. The DNA for the CDR3 is TGTGCCAGCAGCACCCGGGACTTCCAGTATTTT. This codes for CASSTRDFQYF.

This clonotype was picked up many times. The chain uses TRBV10-1 and TRBJ2-7; no firm D call. V shed 2 bases and J shed 5 bases, with 13 bases lying between them. The CDR3 consists of 14 residues. Germline loops: CDR1 WNHNN, CDR2 SYGVQD (reference sequence). Written as DNA, the CDR3 is TGCGCCAGCAGTGAGAGTTCAAACCCCGACGAGCAGTACTTC. Encoded protein: CASSESSNPDEQYF.

This clonotype has at least ten counts. The chain joins TRBV10-2 to TRBJ2-1; D not resolved. The CDR3 has 11 amino acids. CDR1 and CDR2 from the germline V gene are WSHSY and SAAADI. V was cut by 4 bases and J by 8 bases, with 6 bases left in between. The CDR3, as DNA: TGCGCCAGCAGTGGAGACGATGAGCAGTTCTTC. Protein sequence: CASSGDDEQFF.

The rearrangement joins TRBV6-5 to TRBJ2-5, with TRBD1 matching 8 bases. CDR1 is MNHEY, CDR2 SVGAGI, per germline. This CDR3 comprises 14 residues. Unmatched junction bases numbered 0, after V lost 0 bases and J lost 3 bases. The CDR3 spells CASSYSTGEETQYF. In DNA, the CDR3 is TGTGCCAGCAGTTACTCGACAGGGGAAGAGACCCAGTACTTC.

This clonotype was observed at least ten times. The chain carries TRBV11-2 and TRBJ1-1; D gene ambiguous. CDR1 is SGHAT and CDR2 is FQNNGV in the germline V gene. Trimming pared 0 bases from V and 0 bases from J, leaving 8 bases between. This CDR3 region has 15 residues. In DNA form, the CDR3 reads TGTGCCAGCAGCTTAGATCTCCGGATGAACACTGAAGCTTTCTTT. Translation gives CASSLDLRMNTEAFF.

This clonotype was counted only a few times. The gene calls are TRBV5-1 and TRBJ2-4; D not certain. V dropped 4 bases and J dropped 0 bases, with 11 bases sitting between them. Per germline, CDR1 SGHRS and CDR2 YFSETQ. This CDR3 spans 15 amino acids. The CDR3 loop is CASSPQKLAKNIQYF. The CDR3 bases are TGCGCCAGCAGCCCACAGAAGTTAGCCAAAAACATTCAGTACTTC.